These 2 T cell receptor beta chains share one sample of origin, sequenced in a study of blood T cell repertoires in COVID-19. Some clones are missing from TCRdb's copy, which holds only in-frame ones; the method was immunoSEQ multiplex PCR. This table holds under 300,000 clones, roughly 88% found once. The sample comprised PBMCs or T cells enriched from blood (not recorded which). All receptors come from a woman aged 45-65 years who had recovered from COVID-19.

This chain links TRBV27 with TRBJ2-7, with 9 bases fitting TRBD1. The CDR3 loop spans 18 amino acids. The ends lost 4 bases at V and 3 bases at J; junction bases unmatched: 16. Per germline, CDR1 MNHEY and CDR2 SMNVEV (reference sequence). CDR3 in DNA: TGTGCCAGCAGTTATCAAACTCCGGGACAGGGCCAACTCTACGAGCAGTACTTC. This translates into CASSYQTPGQGQLYEQYF.

The V and J genes are TRBV7-2 and TRBJ2-7; 7 bases are shared with TRBD2. Germline V gives CDR1 SGHTA, CDR2 FQGNSA. CDR3 size: 17 residues. The V segment lost 5 bases and the J segment 2 bases; nucleotides outside the gene matches: 15. The CDR3 loop reads CASSKRGLATLAYEQYF. For the CDR3, the DNA is TGTGCCAGCAGCAAGCGGGGCCTAGCCACATTGGCCTACGAGCAGTACTTC. The whole variable domain, remainder taken from reference TRBV7-2 and TRBJ2-7, is GAGVSQSPSNKVTEKGKDVELRCDPISGHTALYWYRQSLGQGLEFLIYFQGNSAPDKSGLPSDRFSAERTGGSVSTLTIQRTQQEDSAVYLCASSKRGLATLAYEQYFGPGTRLTVT.